The 17 T cell receptor beta chains in this list originate from one sample, sequenced in a study of CD8+ T cells in alopecia areata. Treatment given: oral pan-JAK inhibitor, 5-10 mg twice daily. Extracted RNA was reverse transcribed into cDNA, the sequencing template. TCRdb keeps only in-frame clones here, not all; method: immunoSEQ multiplex PCR. Found here are 150,000 to 200,000 clones, about 55% of them singletons; the top ten hold 9.5% to 14%. Sequencing was performed on CD8+ T cells sorted from blood, taken at week 24, from a patient treated with tofacitinib. The receptor source for this set is a human donor with alopecia areata.

V gene TRBV4-3 combines with J gene TRBJ1-1, with D tentatively TRBD1 (5 bases). The CDR3 has 15 amino acids. V gave up 0 bases and J gave up 4 bases, with 12 bases separating them. CDR1 is LGHNA and CDR2 is YSLEER in the germline V gene. The CDR3 DNA sequence: TGCGCCAGCAGCCAAGAATGGCAGGGAGGCACTGAAGCTTTCTTT. Translated, it gives CASSQEWQGGTEAFF.

This sequence joins TRBV9 and TRBJ2-3; maybe TRBD1 (5 bases). V lost 0 bases to trimming and J lost 11 bases, with 10 bases between them. The CDR3 sequence is 12 residues long. The germline V gene encodes CDR1 SGDLS and CDR2 YYNGEE. CDR3 coding DNA: TGTGCCAGCAGCGTAGACGGCAGGGAGCAGTATTTT. This sequence encodes CASSVDGREQYF.

The genes are TRBV19 and TRBJ2-1; D is perhaps TRBD2 (5 bases). The CDR3 runs to 16 residues. Trimming took off 5 bases at V and 5 bases at J, with 19 bases between the two ends. Germline values: CDR1 LNHDA, CDR2 SQIVND (reference sequence). The CDR3 coding sequence is TGTGCCAGTAGTTTTGGACCCGCGGGCGGTCACAATGAGCAGTTCTTC. It is translated as CASSFGPAGGHNEQFF.

This clone was seen just once. The J gene is TRBJ1-1, the V gene TRBV2; D is ambiguous. This CDR3 region has 12 residues. Germline V gene lookup returns CDR1 SNHLY and CDR2 FYNNEI. Deletions cut 3 bases from V and 0 bases from J, with 2 bases between. Here the CDR3 reads CASSDLNTEAFF. The CDR3 DNA sequence: TGTGCCAGCAGTGATCTGAACACTGAAGCTTTCTTT.

The chain recombines TRBV10-3 with TRBJ2-5, with D maybe TRBD1 (5 bases). The CDR3 spans 12 residues. V lost 3 bases, J lost 5 bases, and 7 bases lay in between. Germline lookup yields CDR1 ENHRY and CDR2 SYGVKD. Here the CDR3 reads CAISDRAETQYF. The CDR3 coding sequence is TGTGCCATCAGTGACAGGGCCGAGACCCAGTACTTC.

The sample holds a few counts of this clone. Possible read error: a much larger clone is one base away. The chain joins TRBV5-5 to TRBJ1-1; D call uncertain. Trimming removed 0 bases from V and 0 bases from J, with 3 bases in between. The CDR3 runs to 13 residues. Per germline, CDR1 SGHKS and CDR2 YYEKEE (reference sequence). The CDR3 DNA reads TGTGCCAGCAGCTTGGATGTGAACACTGAAGCTTTCTTT. As protein: CASSLDVNTEAFF.

V usage is TRBV5-4 and J usage is TRBJ2-2; D ambiguous. CDR3 length: 14 residues. Germline V gene sequence: CDR1 SGHNT, CDR2 YYREEE (reference sequence). Trimming left V 2 bases short and J 4 bases short, with 9 bases between. CDR3 in amino acids: CASSLMGSTGELFF. In nucleotides, the CDR3 is TGTGCCAGCAGCTTAATGGGATCCACCGGGGAGCTGTTTTTT. The entire variable domain, with the rest obtained from reference TRBV5-4 and TRBJ2-2, is as follows: ETGVTQSPTHLIKTRGQQVTLRCSSQSGHNTVSWYQQALGQGPQFIFQYYREEENGRGNFPPRFSGLQFPNYSSELNVNALELDDSALYLCASSLMGSTGELFFGEGSRLTVL.

The chain carries TRBV29-1 and TRBJ1-2; D unclear. The CDR3 consists of 14 residues. Germline CDR1 is SQVTM and CDR2 is ANQGSEA. V lost 0 bases and J 8 bases, leaving 16 bases between the germline ends. For the CDR3, the DNA is TGCAGCGTTGAAGATCTTCGGACGGCGGGCGGCTACACCTTC. Its protein product is CSVEDLRTAGGYTF.

This clone was picked up a small number of times. This rearrangement joins TRBV2 to TRBJ2-3; TRBD2 matches at 7 bases. The V segment lost 3 bases and the J segment 9 bases; nucleotides outside the gene matches: 9. The germline CDR1 and CDR2 sequences are SNHLY and FYNNEI. CDR3 length equals 14 residues. The CDR3 coding sequence is TGTGCCAGCAGTGACTTGGCTAGCGGCGAGACGCAGTATTTT. Protein sequence: CASSDLASGETQYF.

The V gene is TRBV5-1, the J gene TRBJ1-1; TRBD1 matches 9 bases. The V segment lost 2 bases and the J segment 1 base; nucleotides outside the gene matches: 3. CDR1 and CDR2 from the germline V gene are SGHRS and YFSETQ. The CDR3 has 15 amino acids. The CDR3 coding sequence is TGCGCCAGCAGCTTCCTACAGGGGGCGAACACTGAAGCTTTCTTT. It is translated as CASSFLQGANTEAFF.

This rearrangement joins TRBV15 to TRBJ1-1; D is perhaps TRBD1 (6 bases). CDR1 and CDR2 (germline): LNHNV, YYDKDF (reference sequence). V was trimmed by 11 bases and J by 7 bases, leaving 17 bases between them. This CDR3 spans 12 amino acids. CDR3 DNA: TGTGCCTTCGGGGGCACACAGTATGAAGCTTTCTTT. This codes for CAFGGTQYEAFF. The whole variable domain, remainder taken from reference TRBV15 and TRBJ1-1, is DAMVIQNPRYQVTQFGKPVTLSCSQTLNHNVMYWYQQKSSQAPKLLFHYYDKDFNNEADTPDNFQSRRPNTSFCFLDIRSPGLGDTAMYLCAFGGTQYEAFFGQGTRLTVV.

CDR3 DNA: TGCAGCATTCGGACGGACCAAAACTATGGCTACACCTTC. Translation: CSIRTDQNYGYTF. V gene TRBV29-1 combines with J gene TRBJ1-2; no definite D call. V lost 8 bases and J lost 2, with 15 bases in between. This CDR3 has 13 amino acids. Germline V gene sequence: CDR1 SQVTM, CDR2 ANQGSEA.

The rearrangement joins TRBV25-1 to TRBJ2-7; D is ambiguous. V gave up 6 bases and J gave up 4 bases, with 7 bases separating them. Germline values: CDR1 MGHDK, CDR2 SYGVNS. The CDR3 covers 11 residues. CDR3 residues: CASRSSYEQYF. The DNA for the CDR3 is TGTGCCAGCAGGAGCAGTTACGAGCAGTACTTC.

The gene calls are TRBV11-3 and TRBJ2-7; no clear D gene. CDR1 SGHNT and CDR2 YENEEA come from the germline V gene. V lost 4 bases to trimming and J lost 0 bases, with 4 bases between them. CDR3 length equals 12 residues. CDR3 amino acids: CASSSSSYEQYF. CDR3 nucleotide sequence: TGTGCCAGCAGCTCGTCCTCCTACGAGCAGTACTTC.

This sequence joins TRBV30 and TRBJ1-1, with no clear D. V was clipped by 0 bases and J by 0 bases, with 8 bases between them. CDR3 size: 14 residues. Germline assignment: CDR1 GTSNPN and CDR2 SVGIG (reference sequence). The CDR3 DNA reads TGTGCCTGGAGTGTGGGAGTTATGAACACTGAAGCTTTCTTT. Protein product: CAWSVGVMNTEAFF.

This chain joins TRBV4-3 and TRBJ2-3, with 9 bases matching TRBD2. Germline-derived CDR1 and CDR2 are LGHNA and YSLEER. V lost 0 bases to trimming and J lost 4 bases; unmatched junction nucleotides: 5. The CDR3 totals 16 residues. The CDR3, as DNA: TGCGCCAGCAGCCAAGACCCAGCGGGGGGCGCAGATACGCAGTATTTT. Translating it yields CASSQDPAGGADTQYF.

This clone was seen only a few times. The rearrangement uses TRBV28 and TRBJ2-6, with a weak D call TRBD1 (5 bases). Between the trimmed V and J ends, which lost 4 bases and 3 bases, there was a span of 19 bases. CDR1 MDHEN and CDR2 SYDVKM come from the germline V gene. The CDR3 covers 18 residues. For the CDR3, the DNA is TGTGCCAGCAGTTCCCGAGAAGGGGCGTCCGGTGGGGCCAACGTCCTGACTTTC. The encoded protein is CASSSREGASGGANVLTF.